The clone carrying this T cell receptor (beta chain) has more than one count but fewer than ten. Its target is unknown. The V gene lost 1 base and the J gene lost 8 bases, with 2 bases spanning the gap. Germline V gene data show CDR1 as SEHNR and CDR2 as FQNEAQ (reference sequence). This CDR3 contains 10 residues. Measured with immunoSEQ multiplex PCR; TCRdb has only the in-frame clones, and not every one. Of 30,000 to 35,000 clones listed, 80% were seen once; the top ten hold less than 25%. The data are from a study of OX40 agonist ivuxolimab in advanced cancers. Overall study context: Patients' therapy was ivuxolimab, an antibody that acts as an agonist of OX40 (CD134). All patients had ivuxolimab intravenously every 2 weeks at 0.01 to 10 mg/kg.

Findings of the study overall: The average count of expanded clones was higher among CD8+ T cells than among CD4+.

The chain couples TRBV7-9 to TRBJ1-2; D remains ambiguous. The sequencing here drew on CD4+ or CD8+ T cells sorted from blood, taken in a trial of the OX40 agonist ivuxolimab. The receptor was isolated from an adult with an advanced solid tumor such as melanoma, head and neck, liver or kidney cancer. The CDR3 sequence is CASSLDGYTF. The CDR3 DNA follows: TGTGCCAGCAGCTTAGACGGCTACACCTTC.